This TCR beta chain originates from a study of blood T cell repertoires in COVID-19. Study information: COVID-19 samples, acute and convalescent, were from the United States, Italy and Spain. The analysed material was cDNA or gDNA that came from T cells, B-cell-depleted T cells, or PBMCs.

In the authors' methods: Researchers report that nucleated cell counts were estimated from reference gene primer amplification. Method: immunoSEQ multiplex PCR; TCRdb's copy keeps in-frame clones and lacks some. V and J calls and clone size are those listed in that table; D and trimming were worked out from the DNA. The sample holds about 410,000 clones, more than 80% seen once. The source of this sequence is a woman between 25 and 40 years old with active or convalescent COVID-19. The sample was peripheral blood.

The CDR3 protein is CASSPLRENTDTQYF. CDR3 coding DNA: TGTGCCAGCAGCCCTCTGCGGGAGAACACAGATACGCAGTATTTT. V and J are TRBV5-4 and TRBJ2-3; 7 positions agree with TRBD2. The junction had 7 bases not matched to a gene; V was cut back by 4 bases and J by 2 bases. Germline V gene data show CDR1 as SGHNT and CDR2 as YYREEE (reference sequence). There are 15 residues in the CDR3.